This entry lists 21 T cell receptor beta chains sequenced from one sample in a study of T cell responses to AZD1222 COVID-19 vaccine. Sequencing was performed with immunoSEQ multiplex PCR; in TCRdb, only in-frame clones are kept and a portion is missing. The sample has around 130,000 clones, roughly 93% seen once; the top ten hold around 6.6%. The sample in question was peripheral blood, obtained on day 0 of AZD1222 vaccination. The receptor source for this set is an adult in good health.

This sequence joins TRBV28 and TRBJ1-1; TRBD1 agrees at 8 bases. From germline, CDR1 is MDHEN and CDR2 SYDVKM. This CDR3 contains 16 residues. The ends lost 2 bases at V and 3 bases at J; junction bases unmatched: 8. The CDR3 sequence is CASSLRADRAYTEAFF. DNA for the CDR3: TGTGCCAGCAGTTTAAGGGCGGACAGGGCTTACACTGAAGCTTTCTTT. The full variable domain, rest sourced from reference TRBV28 and TRBJ1-1, is DVKVTQSSRYLVKRTGEKVFLECVQDMDHENMFWYRQDPGLGLRLIYFSYDVKMKEKGDIPEGYSVSREKKERFSLILESASTNQTSMYLCASSLRADRAYTEAFFGQGTRLTVV.

This sequence joins TRBV6-5 and TRBJ2-5, with 7 bases lining up with TRBD1. In germline, CDR1 is MNHEY, CDR2 SVGAGI. The CDR3 extends over 15 amino acids. J lost 5 bases, V lost 7 bases, and 13 bases had no gene match. This chain's CDR3 is CASNRGGQNFETQYF. Here the CDR3 DNA reads TGTGCCAGCAACCGAGGGGGACAGAATTTTGAGACCCAGTACTTC.

The chain uses TRBV21-1 and TRBJ1-6; TRBD1, the table's D call, lacks a check against the DNA. TRBV21-1 is termed a pseudogene. The CDR3 spans 14 residues. CDR3 DNA sequence: TGTGCCAGCAGCCTGGACAGGACTAATTCACCCCTCCACTTT. It codes for CASSLDRTNSPLHF.

Only one count was recorded for this clone. The chain couples TRBV30 to TRBJ1-5; tentatively, D is TRBD1 (6 bases). The CDR3 sequence is 14 residues long. Trimming cost V 0 bases and J 5 bases, with 11 bases left between them. Germline V lookup: CDR1 GTSNPN, CDR2 SVGIG (reference sequence). The DNA of the CDR3 is TGTGCCTGGAGTGTGGCAGGGGTGGATCAGCCCCAGCATTTT. Its protein is CAWSVAGVDQPQHF.

Only one count was recorded for this clone. In nucleotides, the CDR3 is TGCGCCAGCAGCTTGAGAGGGGTCACTGAAGCTTTCTTT. It yields the protein CASSLRGVTEAFF. This chain joins TRBV5-1 and TRBJ1-1, with a tentative D call TRBD1 (5 bases). Germline-derived CDR1 and CDR2 are SGHRS and YFSETQ. The CDR3 totals 13 residues. V was trimmed by 1 base and J by 4 bases, leaving 8 bases between them.

This clone was found once. CDR3: CAWRRQAGVTGELFF. CDR3 coding DNA: TGTGCCTGGAGACGCCAAGCGGGAGTCACCGGGGAGCTGTTTTTT. The rearrangement joins TRBV30 to TRBJ2-2; 8 bases agree with TRBD2. The CDR3 has 15 amino acids. Germline loops: CDR1 GTSNPN, CDR2 SVGIG (reference sequence). J gave up 4 bases and V 3 bases, and 7 bases lay outside the gene matches. Full variable domain (remainder filled in from reference TRBV30 and TRBJ2-2): SQTIHQWPATLVQPVGSPLSLECTVEGTSNPNLYWYRQAAGRGLQLLFYSVGIGQISSEVPQNLSASRPQDRQFILSSKKLLLSDSGFYLCAWRRQAGVTGELFFGEGSRLTVL.

J is TRBJ1-1 and V is TRBV2; 7 nucleotides line up with TRBD1. CDR1 SNHLY and CDR2 FYNNEI come from the germline V gene. V shed 10 bases, J shed 6 bases, and the junction held 14 bases outside the gene matches. This CDR3 is 14 amino acids long. CDR3 in amino acids: CATCRNQGVAEAFF. The CDR3 coding sequence is TGTGCCACATGTCGCAACCAGGGGGTAGCTGAAGCTTTCTTT.

This chain uses TRBV29-1 with TRBJ2-7; D remains unclear. Germline values: CDR1 SQVTM, CDR2 ANQGSEA. V lost 4 bases and J 1 base, leaving 8 bases between the germline ends. The CDR3 covers 12 residues. The CDR3 DNA reads TGCAGCGTTGTGTTGGCTTCCTACGAGCAGTACTTC. It encodes CSVVLASYEQYF.

This clone has more than one count but fewer than ten. The chain carries TRBV5-4 and TRBJ2-5; D possibly corresponds to TRBD1 (6 bases). V lost 9 bases, J lost 5 bases, and 20 bases lay in between. The CDR3 runs 14 residues. Germline CDR1 SGHNT, CDR2 YYREEE (reference sequence). The CDR3 coding sequence is TGTGCCACCCGGGACACCTATAGTTCGGAGACCCAGTACTTC. Amino acids: CATRDTYSSETQYF.

CDR3 loop: CASSIGLGASYEQYF. The CDR3 nucleotides are TGTGCCAGCAGCATCGGACTAGGGGCCTCCTACGAGCAGTACTTC. The rearrangement joins TRBV11-2 to TRBJ2-7, with 7 bases matching TRBD2. The CDR3 has 15 residues. CDR1 is SGHAT and CDR2 is FQNNGV in the germline V gene. J lost 0 bases, V lost 5 bases, and 7 bases had no gene match.

In its sample, this clone was seen once. This chain connects TRBV7-2 to TRBJ1-1; D possibly corresponds to TRBD1 (5 bases). Germline CDR1 reads SGHTA; CDR2 reads FQGNSA. V was shortened by 4 bases and J by 7 bases, with 16 bases between the two germline ends. The CDR3 extends over 14 amino acids. The CDR3 DNA reads TGTGCCAGCAGCTCCTCAAGGGGAGAGGGTGAAGCTTTCTTT. It encodes CASSSSRGEGEAFF.

The chain links TRBV27 to TRBJ1-4, with 9 bases identical to TRBD1. CDR3 size: 17 residues. Germline V gene lookup returns CDR1 MNHEY and CDR2 SMNVEV (reference sequence). V lost 0 bases to trimming and J lost 7 bases; unmatched junction nucleotides: 9. CDR3 sequence (DNA): TGTGCCAGCAGTTTATCCCTTGGGACAGGGAGGCGTGAAAAACTGTTTTTT. This sequence encodes CASSLSLGTGRREKLFF.

The rearrangement joins TRBV27 to TRBJ2-1, with D maybe TRBD1 (6 bases). The CDR3 contains 16 residues. Trimming pared 2 bases from V and 2 bases from J, leaving 13 bases between. Germline V gene sequence: CDR1 MNHEY, CDR2 SMNVEV (reference sequence). The CDR3 DNA follows: TGTGCCAGCAGTTTAGGACAGTTTTCGGCCTACAATGAGCAGTTCTTC. Translating it yields CASSLGQFSAYNEQFF.

This chain connects TRBV4-1 to TRBJ2-7, with 9 bases fitting TRBD2. This CDR3 contains 15 residues. V lost 1 base to trimming and J lost 5 bases; unmatched junction nucleotides: 6. The germline gives CDR1 MGHRA, CDR2 YSYEKL. The DNA for the CDR3 is TGCGCCAGCAGCCAAGGGAGCGGGAGGAAGGACGAGCAGTACTTC. Its protein is CASSQGSGRKDEQYF.

The gene calls are TRBV2 and TRBJ1-1; unclear D gene. The CDR3 runs to 12 residues. The germline gives CDR1 SNHLY, CDR2 FYNNEI. V lost 6 bases and J 4 bases, leaving 9 bases between the germline ends. CDR3 sequence (DNA): TGTGCCAGCAGCCCCGAGGTCACTGAAGCTTTCTTT. As protein: CASSPEVTEAFF.

The chain has TRBV4-3 and TRBJ2-7, with TRBD2 identical over 10 bases. This CDR3 has 15 residues. V lost 1 base, J lost 2 bases, and 2 bases stayed unmatched. The germline gives CDR1 LGHNA, CDR2 YSLEER. Here the CDR3 reads CASSQVLAGAYEQYF. CDR3 bases: TGCGCCAGCAGCCAAGTTCTAGCGGGGGCCTACGAGCAGTACTTC.

J is TRBJ2-7 and V is TRBV10-2; 10 nucleotides align to TRBD1. CDR1 and CDR2 from the germline V gene are WSHSY and SAAADI. The length of the CDR3 is 14 residues. V lost 7 bases to trimming and J lost 12 bases; unmatched junction nucleotides: 15. CDR3 DNA: TGCGCCAGCACAGGAGGACAGGGGGGACTTTTCCCGTACTTC. Encoded protein: CASTGGQGGLFPYF.

The chain couples TRBV7-6 to TRBJ2-7; 9 bases match TRBD2. V gave up 0 bases and J gave up 7 bases; unmatched junction bases: 4. This CDR3 spans 14 amino acids. Germline values: CDR1 SGHVS, CDR2 FNYEAQ. CDR3 residues: CASSLAGTSSEQYF. Written as DNA, the CDR3 is TGTGCCAGCAGCTTAGCCGGGACTAGCTCGGAGCAGTACTTC.

The genes are TRBV28 and TRBJ1-4; 10 positions agree with TRBD1. The germline V gene has CDR1 MDHEN and CDR2 SYDVKM. V shed 7 bases, J shed 5 bases, and the junction held 7 bases outside the gene matches. The length of the CDR3 is 15 residues. The CDR3 region has the DNA TGTGCCAGCAACCTCCGGGGACAGGGGAATGAAAAACTGTTTTTT. It translates to CASNLRGQGNEKLFF.

This rearrangement joins TRBV19 to TRBJ1-1, with D hard to call. Germline CDR1 is LNHDA and CDR2 is SQIVND (reference sequence). V lost 4 bases, J lost 1 base, and 4 bases lay in between. CDR3 length: 12 residues. CDR3 in amino acids: CASSRGNTEAFF. The CDR3 coding sequence is TGTGCCAGTAGTAGAGGGAACACTGAAGCTTTCTTT.

The chain employs TRBV29-1 and TRBJ1-1, with a tentative D call TRBD1 (5 bases). The CDR3 is made up of 15 amino acids. Trimming removed 4 bases from V and 0 bases from J, with 15 bases in between. Germline V gives CDR1 SQVTM, CDR2 ANQGSEA. CDR3 bases: TGCAGCGTTGTTTGGGGCGGACGATTGAACACTGAAGCTTTCTTT. It yields the protein CSVVWGGRLNTEAFF.